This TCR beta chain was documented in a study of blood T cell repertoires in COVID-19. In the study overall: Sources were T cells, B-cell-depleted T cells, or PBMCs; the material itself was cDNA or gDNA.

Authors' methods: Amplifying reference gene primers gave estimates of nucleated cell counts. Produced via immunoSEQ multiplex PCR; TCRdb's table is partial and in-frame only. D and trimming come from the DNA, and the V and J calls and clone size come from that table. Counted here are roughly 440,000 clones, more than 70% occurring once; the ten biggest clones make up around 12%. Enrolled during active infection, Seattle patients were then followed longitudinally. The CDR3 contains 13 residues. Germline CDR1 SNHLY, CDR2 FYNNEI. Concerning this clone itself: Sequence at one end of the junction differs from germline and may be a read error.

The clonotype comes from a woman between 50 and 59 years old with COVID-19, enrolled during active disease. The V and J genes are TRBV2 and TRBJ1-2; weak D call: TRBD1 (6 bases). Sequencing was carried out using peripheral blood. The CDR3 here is CASNEGRGGGYTF. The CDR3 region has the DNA TGTGCCAGCAATGAAGGCAGGGGCGGTGGCTACACCTTC.